This T cell receptor (beta chain) originates from a study of cytomegalovirus exposure and HLA in healthy donors. The V gene's germline CDR1 is MNHEY and CDR2 SVGAGI. The V gene lost 6 bases and the J gene lost 4 bases, with 15 bases spanning the gap. The CDR3 sequence is 14 residues long. In its sample, this clone was seen a few times. Clones were sequenced by immunoSEQ multiplex PCR, and TCRdb holds only the in-frame ones, with some missing. The sample has under 85,000 clones, 90% to 95% seen once. The TCR originated in a man between 18 and 29 years old in good health and CMV-seropositive. Sequences were obtained from PBMCs. The V call is TRBV6-5, the J call TRBJ1-2, with a weak D call TRBD1 (6 bases). CDR3 sequence: CASRPGGAGYGYTF. The DNA for the CDR3 is TGTGCCAGCAGACCCGGGGGGGCGGGCTATGGCTACACCTTC.